Each of the 25 T cell receptor beta chains below was sequenced from the same sample in a study of response to subunit inactivated influenza vaccine. TCRdb redid the calling of the RT-PCR reads with MiXCR, one entry per CDR3 protein. The sample includes under 850,000 distinct CDR3 sequences, about a fifth of them seen just once. The source was PBMCs from blood, collected 5 days after vaccination. These TCRs come from a man aged 50 to 59 who received an inactivated influenza vaccine.

This clonotype was seen many times. The chain combines TRBV12-3 or TRBV12-4 with TRBJ2-2; D may match TRBD1 or TRBD2 (7 bases each). The CDR3 sequence is 16 residues long. Trimming shortened V by 6 bases and J by 2 bases, and 16 bases separated the two germline ends. The CDR3 loop reads CASRRQGGDNTGELFF. The CDR3 bases are TGTGCCAGCAGGCGACAGGGAGGGGATAACACCGGGGAGCTGTTTTTT.

This clonotype was counted many times. The J gene is TRBJ2-3, the V gene TRBV6-1, with 7 bases that match TRBD2. Germline assignment: CDR1 MNHNS and CDR2 SASEGT. V lost 6 bases, J lost 2 bases, and 8 bases stayed unmatched. This CDR3 is 15 amino acids long. CDR3 residues: CASRAGTTYTDTQYF. Here the CDR3 DNA reads TGTGCCAGCAGGGCCGGGACTACCTACACAGATACGCAGTATTTT.

This chain uses TRBV11-1 with TRBJ2-1; possibly TRBD2 for D (5 bases). Germline CDR1 reads SGHAT; CDR2 reads FQDESV (reference sequence). The CDR3 is 14 amino acids. With 0 bases removed from V and 8 bases from J, the gap between germline ends came to 11 bases. CDR3 nucleotide sequence: TGTGCCAGCAGCTTAGCCCCAGCGGTTTATGAGCAGTTCTTC. Translating gives CASSLAPAVYEQFF. Filled out from reference TRBV11-1 and TRBJ2-1, the complete variable domain reads EAEVAQSPRYKITEKSQAVAFWCDPISGHATLYWYRQILGQGPELLVQFQDESVVDDSQLPKDRFSAERLKGVDSTLKIQPAELGDSAMYLCASSLAPAVYEQFFGPGTRLTVL.

This clonotype was seen a handful of times. The V and J genes are TRBV30 and TRBJ1-6, with a tentative D call TRBD1 (5 bases). The ends were cut back, 0 bases at V and 7 bases at J, with 7 bases in the middle. This CDR3 comprises 13 residues. Germline V gene sequence: CDR1 GTSNPN, CDR2 SVGIG (reference sequence). The CDR3 sequence is CAWSVAGNSPLHF. The CDR3 nucleotides are TGTGCCTGGAGTGTGGCAGGGAATTCACCCCTCCACTTT.

This clonotype has a handful of counts. The chain uses TRBV28 and TRBJ2-1; 8 positions agree with TRBD2. Germline values: CDR1 MDHEN, CDR2 SYDVKM. This CDR3 region has 16 residues. The trim removed 5 bases at V and 3 bases at J, leaving 9 bases unmatched. The CDR3 sequence is CASSVGGAFVYNEQFF. The CDR3 nucleotides read TGTGCCAGCAGTGTCGGGGGGGCCTTTGTCTACAATGAGCAGTTCTTC.

This clonotype was seen more than once but under ten times. V gene TRBV6-1 combines with J gene TRBJ1-3, with D perhaps matching TRBD1 (6 bases). This CDR3 comprises 16 residues. Germline V gene data show CDR1 as MNHNS and CDR2 as SASEGT. V lost 6 bases, J lost 1 base, and 16 bases lay in between. In nucleotides, the CDR3 is TGTGCCAGCAGAGCCAGAACCAGGGGATCTGGAAACACCATATATTTT. The encoded protein is CASRARTRGSGNTIYF.

V gene TRBV20-1 combines with J gene TRBJ2-5, with D possibly being TRBD2 (6 bases). From germline, CDR1 is DFQATT and CDR2 SNEGSKA (reference sequence). The CDR3 spans 13 residues. V was cut by 7 bases and J by 5 bases, with 17 bases left in between. CDR3 protein: CSVEGWRAETQYF. The DNA for the CDR3 is TGCAGTGTAGAGGGCTGGAGGGCTGAGACCCAGTACTTC.

This clonotype appeared a few times. The genes are TRBV20-1 and TRBJ2-3, with 7 bases aligning to TRBD2. The CDR3 sequence is 15 residues long. The V gene end was trimmed by 3 bases and the J gene end by 2 bases; junction bases not matched to a gene: 8. The germline gives CDR1 DFQATT, CDR2 SNEGSKA (reference sequence). This CDR3 reads CSAREREGLTDTQYF. The DNA of the CDR3 is TGCAGTGCTAGGGAGCGGGAAGGCCTCACAGATACGCAGTATTTT.

Remarks on this clonotype: A much more abundant neighbour one base away suggests this may be a read error. The V gene is TRBV20-1, the J gene TRBJ2-2; D call uncertain. Germline CDR1 and CDR2: DFQATT and SNEGSKA (reference sequence). CDR3 length: 12 amino acids. With 3 bases removed from V and 6 bases from J, the gap between germline ends came to 8 bases. CDR3 residues: CSAREASGELFF. The CDR3 nucleotides read TGCAGTGCTAGGGAAGCGTCCGGGGAGCTGTTTTTT.

The chain uses TRBV5-4 and TRBJ2-3, with D unclear. This CDR3 has 16 residues. Trimming took 1 base from V and 0 from J, leaving 12 bases between them. Germline V gives CDR1 SGHNT, CDR2 YYREEE (reference sequence). The CDR3 here is CASSLQRASSTDTQYF. The CDR3 bases are TGTGCCAGCAGCTTGCAACGGGCGTCTAGCACAGATACGCAGTATTTT.

This clonotype was counted between two and nine times. The chain employs TRBV10-3 and TRBJ2-7; D perhaps matches TRBD2 (5 bases). The ends were cut back, 5 bases at V and 3 bases at J, with 11 bases in the middle. CDR3 size: 13 residues. Germline V gives CDR1 ENHRY, CDR2 SYGVKD. The CDR3 sequence: CAISSGTDYEQYF. CDR3 in DNA: TGTGCCATCAGTTCGGGAACCGACTACGAGCAGTACTTC.

The rearrangement uses TRBV6-1 and TRBJ2-7, with no clear D. Germline V gives CDR1 MNHNS, CDR2 SASEGT. The CDR3 is made up of 14 amino acids. V shed 6 bases and J shed 5 bases, with 17 bases lying between them. CDR3 coding DNA: TGTGCCAGCAGACAAAACACGAACCGGCACGAGCAGTACTTC. This codes for CASRQNTNRHEQYF.

This chain connects TRBV6-5 to TRBJ2-1; no clear D. Trimming took 3 bases from V and 6 from J, leaving 12 bases between them. CDR1 and CDR2 (germline): MNHEY, SVGAGI. The CDR3 runs 14 residues. The DNA of the CDR3 is TGTGCCAGCAGTTATTCGTTTAACCCCAATGAGCAGTTCTTC. Its translation: CASSYSFNPNEQFF.

This clonotype was found many times. CDR3 sequence: CASKDAGGGKETQYF. In DNA form, the CDR3 reads TGTGCCAGCAAAGACGCGGGAGGGGGGAAAGAGACCCAGTACTTC. The rearrangement links TRBV11-3 to TRBJ2-5, with TRBD2 matching over 9 bases. V gave up 7 bases and J gave up 3 bases; unmatched junction bases: 9. The germline CDR1 and CDR2 sequences are SGHNT and YENEEA. This CDR3 is 15 amino acids long.

The chain combines TRBV10-3 with TRBJ2-7; TRBD2 might be the D (6 bases). Trimming left V 7 bases short and J 3 bases short, with 19 bases between. The CDR3 extends over 15 amino acids. In germline, CDR1 is ENHRY, CDR2 SYGVKD. CDR3 region: CAIMGGAQRSYEQYF. The CDR3 DNA follows: TGTGCCATCATGGGGGGTGCCCAGCGGAGCTACGAGCAGTACTTC.

This clonotype appeared a few times. The chain uses TRBV11-2 and TRBJ2-3, with D perhaps given as TRBD1 or TRBD2 (5 bases each). The V end was cut by 4 bases, the J end by 2 bases, with 22 bases between. The CDR3 spans 18 residues. Looked up from germline, CDR1 is SGHAT and CDR2 is FQNNGV. The CDR3 DNA follows: TGTGCCAGCAGCTCCTACCGGGGACGGAAGTTTGACACAGATACGCAGTATTTT. This translates into CASSSYRGRKFDTDTQYF.

This clonotype was detected once. V is TRBV20-1 and J is TRBJ2-7; TRBD2 matches at 14 bases. Germline V lookup: CDR1 DFQATT, CDR2 SNEGSKA (reference sequence). J lost 3 bases, V lost 7 bases, and 2 bases had no gene match. This CDR3 is built from 13 residues. The CDR3 DNA follows: TGCAGTGGGGGGACTAGCGGGAGCTACGAGCAGTACTTC. Protein sequence: CSGGTSGSYEQYF.

Only a few counts were recorded for this clonotype. The chain uses TRBV6-1 and TRBJ1-1, with D unresolved. This CDR3 is 13 amino acids long. Trimming cost V 2 bases and J 7 bases, with 11 bases left between them. Germline V CDR1 and CDR2: MNHNS, SASEGT. CDR3 region: CASSEPLQIEAFF. DNA of the CDR3: TGTGCCAGCAGTGAACCATTACAGATTGAAGCTTTCTTT.

This clonotype came up many times. The CDR3 DNA is TGTGCCAGCAGTTTTACGGGCCGCTCCTACGAGCAGTACTTC. Translation gives CASSFTGRSYEQYF. This sequence joins TRBV28 and TRBJ2-7; no definite D call. CDR1 MDHEN and CDR2 SYDVKM come from the germline V gene. V was trimmed by 3 bases and J by 0 bases, leaving 9 bases between them. CDR3 length: 14 residues. The complete variable domain, with remaining parts taken from reference TRBV28 and TRBJ2-7, reads DVKVTQSSRYLVKRTGEKVFLECVQDMDHENMFWYRQDPGLGLRLIYFSYDVKMKEKGDIPEGYSVSREKKERFSLILESASTNQTSMYLCASSFTGRSYEQYFGPGTRLTVT.

This clonotype was seen a few times. The V call is TRBV20-1, the J call TRBJ1-1; D remains ambiguous. Trimming took 0 bases from V and 5 from J, leaving 4 bases between them. The CDR3 has 11 residues. Germline CDR1 DFQATT, CDR2 SNEGSKA (reference sequence). The CDR3 is CSARDGTEAFF. The CDR3 DNA reads TGCAGTGCTAGAGATGGAACTGAAGCTTTCTTT.

V gene TRBV12-3 or TRBV12-4 combines with J gene TRBJ1-4, with 7 bases lining up with TRBD1. The V gene end was trimmed by 4 bases and the J gene end by 8 bases; junction bases not matched to a gene: 7. The CDR3 spans 14 residues. The CDR3 coding sequence is TGTGCCAGCAGTTCGACAGGGAGTCGCGAAAAACTGTTTTTT. Translation gives CASSSTGSREKLFF.

The gene calls are TRBV20-1 and TRBJ2-7; TRBD1 matches 7 bases. Germline V gene sequence: CDR1 DFQATT, CDR2 SNEGSKA (reference sequence). The V segment lost 6 bases and the J segment 1 base; nucleotides outside the gene matches: 12. This CDR3 is 15 amino acids long. CDR3 region: CSADYRGTASYEQYF. The DNA for the CDR3 is TGCAGTGCCGATTACCGAGGGACAGCATCCTACGAGCAGTACTTC.

The rearrangement uses TRBV20-1 and TRBJ2-7; D is possibly TRBD1 (6 bases). The CDR3 has 15 residues. The V end was cut by 5 bases, the J end by 6 bases, with 23 bases between. Germline V gives CDR1 DFQATT, CDR2 SNEGSKA (reference sequence). The CDR3 reads CSAQRAYRAVGEQYF. CDR3 nucleotides: TGCAGTGCTCAAAGGGCTTACAGGGCGGTCGGCGAGCAGTACTTC.

This clonotype was counted only a few times. The chain recombines TRBV4-3 with TRBJ2-7; weak D call: TRBD1 (5 bases). V was shortened by 4 bases and J by 2 bases, with 15 bases between the two germline ends. Per the germline V gene, CDR1 is LGHNA and CDR2 is YSLEER. CDR3 length: 15 amino acids. The CDR3 here is CASSLGQGQPYEQYF. CDR3 sequence (DNA): TGCGCCAGCAGCCTGGGGCAGGGTCAGCCCTACGAGCAGTACTTC.

This chain uses TRBV6-5 with TRBJ1-6; the match to TRBD1 covers 7 bases. The CDR3 sequence is 15 residues long. V shed 2 bases and J 9 bases; nucleotides not matched to a gene: 7. From germline, CDR1 is MNHEY and CDR2 SVGAGI. This chain's CDR3 is CASSYGTAPLSPLHF. CDR3 nucleotide sequence: TGTGCCAGCAGTTACGGGACAGCTCCTCTTTCACCCCTCCACTTT.